The entry below gives a single T cell receptor beta chain sequence along with its context. The sample belongs to a study of regulatory T cells in long-lasting Graves disease. Overall study context: Graves' patients who were just diagnosed had used antithyroid drugs for under 3 months.

Specified time point: newly diagnosed GD, antithyroid drugs for less than 3 months. Making the TCR library involved RNA that had been extracted from PBMCs. Each of the patients was recruited from an endocrinology department situated in Xi'an, China. Sequencing libraries for TCR beta were prepared with iRepertoire HTBI primers and Arm-PCR of CDR3 regions. Original methodology: Identification yielded 55 to 75 TRBV and about 15 TRBJ segments across samples. TCRdb analysed the multiplex PCR reads with MiXCR anew, one entry per CDR3 protein. The V and J calls and clone size are TCRdb's, not the authors'. The sample lists around 250,000 distinct CDR3 sequences; under 20% were seen once. Germline V gives CDR1 SGHTA, CDR2 FQGTGA. The V gene lost 5 bases and the J gene lost 10 bases, with 15 bases spanning the gap. The CDR3 is 13 residues long. The same data also went into a second study, on T cells in Graves' hyperthyroidism and ophthalmopathy.

This sequence originates from a woman aged 25 to 45 with Graves disease. The chain has TRBV7-3 and TRBJ2-1; D possibly corresponds to TRBD1 (5 bases). The material sequenced was peripheral blood mononuclear cells (PBMCs), taken at new diagnosis, from a patient treated with antithyroid drugs. As DNA, the CDR3 is TGTGCCAGCAGCCTAGGGGCGGTGTCAGAGCAGTTCTTC. This translates into CASSLGAVSEQFF.